These T cell receptor beta chains were read from a single sample in a study of identical twins. Using its own MiXCR run on the 5' RACE reads, TCRdb lists one record per CDR3 protein. The table records roughly 500,000 distinct CDR3 sequences, roughly 21% of them present only once. This same sample was also part of a study on T cells expressing NK-cell markers.

The sequencing sample was made of CD4+ T cells sorted from blood. The receptors originated from a woman under 30 in good health. Both conserved end residues are trimmed from each CDR3. Each record gives: clone size, V gene, J gene, CDR3 protein. Not all rows give a size; the values are once, few, many and, for expanded clones, a class.

clone_size: few
v_call: TRBV7-2
j_call: TRBJ1-2
cdr3_aa: ASKRGLMAWGYT

clone_size: -
v_call: TRBV7-8
j_call: TRBJ2-7
cdr3_aa: ASSLPLVPDEQY

clone_size: few
v_call: TRBV20-1
j_call: TRBJ1-2
cdr3_aa: SAHTGKGHYGYT

clone_size: -
v_call: TRBV5-6
j_call: TRBJ2-7
cdr3_aa: ASSTPALAGTTYEQY

clone_size: -
v_call: TRBV6-5
j_call: TRBJ1-5
cdr3_aa: ASSYPLPTLHQPQH

clone_size: many
v_call: TRBV27
j_call: TRBJ2-7
cdr3_aa: ASRTGYEQY

clone_size: -
v_call: TRBV9
j_call: TRBJ2-7
cdr3_aa: ASSEGGLAGSYEQY

clone_size: few
v_call: TRBV20-1
j_call: TRBJ1-5
cdr3_aa: SARTDGDQPQH

clone_size: -
v_call: TRBV20-1
j_call: TRBJ2-1
cdr3_aa: SARQQFQQF

clone_size: few
v_call: TRBV5-1
j_call: TRBJ2-1
cdr3_aa: ASSLAPEIAQF

clone_size: -
v_call: TRBV9
j_call: TRBJ2-3
cdr3_aa: ASSGSTVAGIITDTQY

clone_size: -
v_call: TRBV20-1
j_call: TRBJ2-7
cdr3_aa: SARDPTSGYAYEQY

clone_size: few
v_call: TRBV20-1
j_call: TRBJ1-5
cdr3_aa: CASLDLAPGQGGKPQH

clone_size: few
v_call: TRBV2
j_call: TRBJ1-4
cdr3_aa: ASRQAAATNEKLF

clone_size: few
v_call: TRBV7-9
j_call: TRBJ1-1
cdr3_aa: ASSLTDGTEAF

clone_size: -
v_call: TRBV12-3/TRBV12-4
j_call: TRBJ1-2
cdr3_aa: ASSRKGSTGDYGYT

clone_size: -
v_call: TRBV7-2
j_call: TRBJ2-2
cdr3_aa: ASSLDRQGAGELF

clone_size: -
v_call: TRBV6-1
j_call: TRBJ2-5
cdr3_aa: ASSPRGTGHQETQY

clone_size: -
v_call: TRBV29-1
j_call: TRBJ2-7
cdr3_aa: SVYRDSIYEQY

clone_size: few
v_call: TRBV6-1
j_call: TRBJ2-2
cdr3_aa: ASIRWDTGELF

clone_size: -
v_call: TRBV12-3/TRBV12-4
j_call: TRBJ1-2
cdr3_aa: ASGPQGAGGMRGYT

clone_size: -
v_call: TRBV25-1
j_call: TRBJ2-1
cdr3_aa: ASSGSRGFNEQF

clone_size: -
v_call: TRBV10-1
j_call: TRBJ1-1
cdr3_aa: ASSMGRGDREAF

clone_size: many
v_call: TRBV20-1
j_call: TRBJ2-3
cdr3_aa: SAGETGNTQY

clone_size: -
v_call: TRBV12-5
j_call: TRBJ2-3
cdr3_aa: ASGPGHLTDTQY

clone_size: once
v_call: TRBV6-2/TRBV6-3
j_call: TRBJ2-4
cdr3_aa: ASSTQGWKNIQY

clone_size: few
v_call: TRBV10-3
j_call: TRBJ2-2
cdr3_aa: AISGTQSDRDTGELF

clone_size: -
v_call: TRBV2
j_call: TRBJ2-1
cdr3_aa: ASRALDSDNEQF

clone_size: few
v_call: TRBV3-1
j_call: TRBJ1-2
cdr3_aa: ASSRPYKDPSSGYT

clone_size: few
v_call: TRBV12-3/TRBV12-4
j_call: TRBJ2-5
cdr3_aa: ASRGQSLGETQY

clone_size: -
v_call: TRBV27
j_call: TRBJ2-2
cdr3_aa: ASRGGATGELF

clone_size: -
v_call: TRBV24-1
j_call: TRBJ2-5
cdr3_aa: ATSGGGGTQY

clone_size: -
v_call: TRBV7-9
j_call: TRBJ2-7
cdr3_aa: ATFGSGGGEQY

clone_size: -
v_call: TRBV3-1
j_call: TRBJ2-7
cdr3_aa: ASSRTLSEQY

clone_size: -
v_call: TRBV21-1
j_call: TRBJ2-3
cdr3_aa: ASSKALTDTQY

clone_size: few
v_call: TRBV7-9
j_call: TRBJ1-1
cdr3_aa: ASSVSNTEAF

clone_size: -
v_call: TRBV4-1
j_call: TRBJ2-2
cdr3_aa: ASSPRGLGENTGELF

clone_size: many
v_call: TRBV29-1
j_call: TRBJ2-3
cdr3_aa: SVGAASGGVVTDTQY

clone_size: -
v_call: TRBV5-4
j_call: TRBJ2-7
cdr3_aa: ASSNRQGREQY

clone_size: many
v_call: TRBV20-1
j_call: TRBJ2-3
cdr3_aa: SARRPSTDTQY

clone_size: -
v_call: TRBV20-1
j_call: TRBJ1-1
cdr3_aa: SAVLGGGSTEAF

clone_size: few
v_call: TRBV20-1
j_call: TRBJ2-3
cdr3_aa: SARDRAGVVTDTQY

clone_size: few
v_call: TRBV5-1
j_call: TRBJ1-6
cdr3_aa: ASSLSGVWRRPLH

clone_size: -
v_call: TRBV20-1
j_call: TRBJ2-3
cdr3_aa: SARLAAGRQY

clone_size: once
v_call: TRBV20-1
j_call: TRBJ2-1
cdr3_aa: SARGASGGFYDEQF

clone_size: -
v_call: TRBV6-5
j_call: TRBJ2-2
cdr3_aa: ASSYNGDTGELF

clone_size: few
v_call: TRBV6-5
j_call: TRBJ2-7
cdr3_aa: ASSYLGLNSYEQY

clone_size: -
v_call: TRBV12-3/TRBV12-4
j_call: TRBJ2-1
cdr3_aa: ASSLEIAGGREQF

clone_size: few
v_call: TRBV20-1
j_call: TRBJ2-3
cdr3_aa: SARRLVSTDTQY